This passage covers 7 T cell receptor beta chains from one sample sequenced in a study of T cells in Graves' hyperthyroidism and ophthalmopathy. Amplified TCR beta CDR3 regions derived from RNA transcripts. HTBI primers were employed in a first-round RT-PCR of the TCR CDR3. MiXCR, applied by TCRdb to the multiplex PCR reads, yields one record per CDR3 protein. The table shows some 560,000 distinct CDR3 sequences, with 12% to 15% occurring only once. Sequenced material: blood. The receptors come from a woman between 35 and 50 years old with Graves' hyperthyroidism.

This clonotype turned up a few times. This rearrangement joins TRBV24-1 to TRBJ2-1; 11 bases fit TRBD1. Germline loops: CDR1 KGHDR, CDR2 SFDVKD. CDR3 size: 13 residues. Unmatched junction bases numbered 3, after V lost 2 bases and J lost 13 bases. CDR3 amino acids: CATSDSGTGGQFF. The CDR3 DNA follows: TGTGCCACCAGTGATTCCGGGACAGGGGGACAGTTCTTC.

This clonotype was picked up many times. The V and J genes are TRBV19 and TRBJ1-5; 12 nucleotides align to TRBD1. Looked up from germline, CDR1 is LNHDA and CDR2 is SQIVND (reference sequence). The junction had 7 bases not matched to a gene; V was cut back by 9 bases and J by 4 bases. The length of the CDR3 is 15 residues. As DNA, the CDR3 is TGTGCCAGCAGCCCGGGACAGGGGGCGAATCAGCCCCAGCATTTT. Translation: CASSPGQGANQPQHF.

This chain connects TRBV13 to TRBJ1-4; tentatively, D is TRBD1 (6 bases). The CDR3 has 14 residues. Between the trimmed V and J ends, which lost 6 bases and 4 bases, there was a span of 12 bases. Germline CDR1 reads PRHDT; CDR2 reads FYEKMQ (reference sequence). CDR3 amino acids: CASRLTGLNEKLFF. The CDR3 bases are TGTGCCAGCAGGTTGACAGGACTTAATGAAAAACTGTTTTTT.

On this clonotype: At one of its ends the junction is not consistent with the germline gene, which may arise from a read error. The genes are TRBV11-2 and TRBJ2-1; TRBD1 matches 7 bases. The CDR3 covers 16 residues. Per germline, CDR1 SGHAT and CDR2 FQNNGV. CDR3 sequence (DNA): TGTGCCAGCAGCACCCGTTTGGGATCGTCTACAGGGGAGCGGTTCTTC. Translated: CASSTRLGSSTGERFF.

The J gene is TRBJ2-5, the V gene TRBV29-1, with D unclear. V was cut by 0 bases and J by 9 bases, with 20 bases left in between. The CDR3 has 15 amino acids. Germline lookup yields CDR1 SQVTM and CDR2 ANQGSEA. CDR3 sequence (DNA): TGCAGCGTTGAAGATCTTACCCAGGCCCCCGGAGCCCAGTACTTC. The encoded protein is CSVEDLTQAPGAQYF.

In this sample, this clonotype turned up a few times. The chain is built from TRBV9 and TRBJ2-5, with 8 bases that match TRBD2. The CDR3 covers 15 residues. The germline CDR1 and CDR2 sequences are SGDLS and YYNGEE. Losses at the gene ends were 2 bases for V and 5 bases for J; bases not matched to a gene: 8. The CDR3, as DNA: TGTGCCAGCAGCGTGGGACTAGATCCGGGGGAGACCCAGTACTTC. This translates into CASSVGLDPGETQYF.

This clonotype was seen many times. V and J are TRBV20-1 and TRBJ2-3; D gene uncertain. Trimming left V 1 base short and J 6 bases short, with 8 bases between. Germline lookup yields CDR1 DFQATT and CDR2 SNEGSKA (reference sequence). The CDR3 length is 12 residues. In DNA, the CDR3 is TGCAGTGCTAGAGTCGCGTCGGATACGCAGTATTTT. Encoded protein: CSARVASDTQYF.